The 8 T cell receptor beta chains presented below share a single source sample, sequenced in a study of cytomegalovirus exposure and HLA in healthy donors. The PCR had 60 Vbeta and 13 Jbeta primers. Libraries were prepared by immunoSEQ multiplex PCR; TCRdb keeps only in-frame clonotypes and omits some of them. The sample carries over 35,000 clones, about 60% recorded once. Material: PBMCs. These receptors were taken from a human donor in good health.

The V gene is TRBV18, the J gene TRBJ1-5, with unresolved D. Trimming shortened V by 5 bases and J by 0 bases, and 11 bases separated the two germline ends. The CDR3 length is 15 residues. From germline, CDR1 is KGHSH and CDR2 LQKENI. The CDR3 region has the DNA TGTGCCAGCTCATCTGAGGATTATAGCAATCAGCCCCAGCATTTT. It is translated as CASSSEDYSNQPQHF.

This chain connects TRBV29-1 to TRBJ1-2; a possible D gene is TRBD1 (5 bases). Germline V gene lookup returns CDR1 SQVTM and CDR2 ANQGSEA. V lost 1 base and J 4 bases, leaving 10 bases between the germline ends. This CDR3 spans 13 amino acids. The CDR3 region is CSVEGAGLYGYTF. CDR3 nucleotide sequence: TGCAGCGTTGAAGGGGCGGGACTCTATGGCTACACCTTC.

The CDR3 region is CASSEIGVSAVKGYTF. The CDR3 nucleotides are TGTGCCAGCAGTGAAATCGGGGTCAGTGCGGTAAAGGGCTACACCTTC. The chain uses TRBV2 and TRBJ1-2; D uncertain. Germline V gene sequence: CDR1 SNHLY, CDR2 FYNNEI. The CDR3 is 16 residues long. V lost 2 bases and J lost 8, with 21 bases in between. The full variable domain, rest sourced from reference TRBV2 and TRBJ1-2, is EPEVTQTPSHQVTQMGQEVILRCVPISNHLYFYWYRQILGQKVEFLVSFYNNEISEKSEIFDDQFSVERPDGSNFTLKIRSTKLEDSAMYFCASSEIGVSAVKGYTFGSGTRLTVV.

The chain is built from TRBV30 and TRBJ2-3; 8 bases fit TRBD1. CDR1 is GTSNPN, CDR2 SVGIG, per germline (reference sequence). This CDR3 is built from 12 residues. With V trimmed by 8 bases and J by 8 bases, 9 bases remained unmatched. CDR3 sequence: CAITDRAATQYF. The CDR3 DNA reads as TGTGCCATAACGGACAGGGCTGCTACGCAGTATTTT.

The V gene is TRBV7-9, the J gene TRBJ1-2, with 9 bases identical to TRBD1. Germline V CDR1 and CDR2: SEHNR, FQNEAQ (reference sequence). There are 14 residues in the CDR3. V was pared by 5 bases and J by 3 bases, with 4 bases of the junction left unmatched. In DNA, the CDR3 is TGTGCCAGCAGCGAGTGGGACAGGGACTATGGCTACACCTTC. Its protein product is CASSEWDRDYGYTF.

The rearrangement links TRBV7-9 to TRBJ2-7; 7 bases are a match to TRBD1. Germline lookup yields CDR1 SEHNR and CDR2 FQNEAQ (reference sequence). The CDR3 loop spans 15 amino acids. J lost 2 bases, V lost 1 base, and 5 bases had no gene match. Written as DNA, the CDR3 is TGTGCCAGCAGCTTAGAGGGCACAGGGGCCTACGAGCAGTACTTC. It yields the protein CASSLEGTGAYEQYF.

This clone has only a few counts. The chain couples TRBV28 to TRBJ1-5; 8 nucleotides agree with TRBD1. CDR3 length: 14 amino acids. CDR1 is MDHEN and CDR2 is SYDVKM in the germline V gene. The trim removed 6 bases at V and 6 bases at J, leaving 7 bases unmatched. CDR3 in amino acids: CASRDRDWVQPQHF. For the CDR3, the DNA is TGTGCCAGCAGGGACAGGGATTGGGTTCAGCCCCAGCATTTT.

The rearrangement uses TRBV18 and TRBJ1-5; possibly TRBD1 for D (6 bases). Germline lookup yields CDR1 KGHSH and CDR2 LQKENI. V was cut by 3 bases and J by 1 base, with 13 bases left in between. The CDR3 sequence is 16 residues long. This chain's CDR3 is CASSPEQGISNQPQHF. As DNA, the CDR3 is TGTGCCAGCTCACCGGAACAGGGAATAAGCAATCAGCCCCAGCATTTT. Together with reference TRBV18 and TRBJ1-5, the CDR3 gives the full variable domain: NAGVMQNPRHLVRRRGQEARLRCSPMKGHSHVYWYRQLPEEGLKFMVYLQKENIIDESGMPKERFSAEFPKEGPSILRIQQVVRGDSAAYFCASSPEQGISNQPQHFGDGTRLSIL.